This TCR beta chain was recovered during a study of cytomegalovirus exposure and HLA in healthy donors. The overall study: Roughly 80 million unique TCRs from HLA-typed donors made up an early data release. Study-wide results and limits: When analyzed later, a missense DCLRE1C variant was found to be linked to TCR beta V- and J-gene trimming.

PCR used 60 Vbeta primers and 13 Jbeta primers. The repertoire was sequenced with immunoSEQ multiplex PCR; TCRdb's copy has only in-frame clones and lacks some. The table has fewer than 200,000 clones, roughly 85% seen once. This clone was detected once. Its antigen is as yet unknown. Trimming shortened V by 7 bases and J by 7 bases, and 11 bases separated the two germline ends. Germline V gene data show CDR1 as SGDLS and CDR2 as YYNGEE. The CDR3 is 11 residues long. The clonotype comes from a middle-aged woman in good health and CMV-seronegative. The rearrangement joins TRBV9 to TRBJ1-2; D may be TRBD1 (6 bases). The specimen was PBMCs. The CDR3 sequence: CASGGAGGYTF. CDR3 nucleotide sequence: TGTGCCAGCGGGGGGGCCGGTGGCTACACCTTC.